This record looks at one T cell receptor (beta chain) sequence and its context. No antigen is known for it. CDR3 length: 13 amino acids. CDR1 and CDR2 (germline): SGDLS, YYNGEE. V was trimmed by 0 bases and J by 3 bases, leaving 6 bases between them. These data come from a study of cytomegalovirus exposure and HLA in healthy donors. Study-level results: In a later analysis, HLA-associated beta chains showed higher expansion and lower generation probabilities than comparable chains. Per published reports, the classifier diagnosed cytomegalovirus status with high specificity and sensitivity.

This PCR relied on a set of 60 Vbeta primers and 13 Jbeta primers. The repertoire was sequenced with immunoSEQ multiplex PCR; TCRdb's copy has only in-frame clones and lacks some. The ten top clones account for 2.5% to 3%, within a sample of tens of thousands of clones. This receptor was obtained from a man aged 40-50 years in good health and CMV-seronegative. The chain is built from TRBV9 and TRBJ1-2; D not certain. The sample was PBMCs. CDR3 nucleotides: TGTGCCAGCAGCGTAGACGGTTACTATGGCTACACCTTC. The encoded protein is CASSVDGYYGYTF.